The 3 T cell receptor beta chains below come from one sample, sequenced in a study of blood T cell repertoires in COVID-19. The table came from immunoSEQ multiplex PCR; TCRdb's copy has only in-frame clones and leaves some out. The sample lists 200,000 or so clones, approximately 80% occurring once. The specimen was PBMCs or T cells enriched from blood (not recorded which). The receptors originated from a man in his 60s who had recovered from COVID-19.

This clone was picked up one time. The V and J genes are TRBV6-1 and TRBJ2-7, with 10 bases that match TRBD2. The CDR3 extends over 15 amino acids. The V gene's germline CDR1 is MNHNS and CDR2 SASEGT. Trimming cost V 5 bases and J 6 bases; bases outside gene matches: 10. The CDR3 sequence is CASSWGSGLALEQYF. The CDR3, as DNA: TGTGCCAGCAGTTGGGGGTCGGGACTAGCGCTCGAGCAGTACTTC.

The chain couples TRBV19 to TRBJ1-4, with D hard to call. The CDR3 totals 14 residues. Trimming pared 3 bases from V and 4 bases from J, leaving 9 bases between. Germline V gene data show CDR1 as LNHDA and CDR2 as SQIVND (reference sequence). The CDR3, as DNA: TGTGCCAGTAGTATGATCGGTGGTAATGAAAAACTGTTTTTT. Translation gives CASSMIGGNEKLFF.

In DNA, the CDR3 is TGTGCCAGCAGTGATTCCCATGGGGGCACTAACTATGGCTACACCTTC. Translated: CASSDSHGGTNYGYTF. The chain uses TRBV6-1 and TRBJ1-2, with TRBD1 as a possible D gene (6 bases). Trimming shortened V by 3 bases and J by 0 bases, and 14 bases separated the two germline ends. The CDR3 spans 16 residues. Germline CDR1 MNHNS, CDR2 SASEGT.